Here is one T cell receptor beta chain with its context. Original methodology: The assay estimated nucleated cells by amplifying reference gene primers. Assay used: immunoSEQ multiplex PCR; TCRdb lists only in-frame clones, some missing. Clone size and the V and J calls come from that table; the DNA yielded D and trimming. The table records about 320,000 clones, around nine tenths of them present only once. Per the germline V gene, CDR1 is MGHRA and CDR2 is YSYEKL. The CDR3 loop spans 14 amino acids. V gave up 1 base and J gave up 6 bases, with 13 bases separating them. These data originate in a study of blood T cell repertoires in COVID-19.

Sequenced sample: PBMCs or T cells enriched from blood (not recorded which). The chain links TRBV4-1 to TRBJ2-7; perhaps TRBD1 as D (7 bases). The clonotype originates from a woman in her 30s who had been exposed to COVID-19. CDR3 loop: CASSQVLRDSEQYF. Written as DNA, the CDR3 is TGCGCCAGCAGCCAAGTTTTGCGGGACAGCGAGCAGTACTTC.